The rows below give T cell receptor beta chains drawn from one sample of a study of T cells after yellow fever vaccination. TCRdb re-called the 5' RACE reads with MiXCR, one entry per CDR3 protein. The table shows some 340,000 distinct CDR3 sequences, with around 10% occurring only once. The source material was CD4+ T cells sorted from PBMCs, sampled 45 days after the yellow fever booster vaccination. Receptor source: a man aged 18 to 30 who received the YFV17D yellow fever vaccine. CDR3s include the opening cysteine and the closing phenylalanine or tryptophan. The D gene is left open where the match is weak. Not every row has a clone size; where given, it reads once, few, many or a size class.

TRBV18	few	TRBD1	TRBJ2-3	CASTPGGQGAGTDTQYF	TGTGCCAGCACCCCAGGGGGACAGGGGGCTGGCACAGATACGCAGTATTTT
TRBV7-2	NA	NA	TRBJ2-3	CASSLRGAGRTQYF	TGTGCCAGCAGCTTAAGGGGGGCGGGTCGTACGCAGTATTTT
TRBV9	few	TRBD1	TRBJ1-2	CASSTTTGGAYGYTF	TGTGCCAGCAGCACAACTACAGGGGGCGCCTATGGCTACACCTTC
TRBV12-3/TRBV12-4	few	TRBD1	TRBJ1-2	CASSGDRDRGFYGYTF	TGTGCCAGCAGTGGGGACCGCGACAGGGGGTTCTATGGCTACACCTTC
TRBV20-1	NA	NA	TRBJ2-3	CSAREGATDTQYF	TGCAGTGCGCGGGAAGGCGCGACAGATACGCAGTATTTT
TRBV5-4	NA	NA	TRBJ1-2	CASSLVVGGDGYTF	TGTGCCAGCAGCTTGGTAGTGGGCGGCGATGGCTACACCTTC
TRBV10-3	few	NA	TRBJ2-3	CAISETKTSDTQYF	TGTGCCATCTCGGAGACGAAGACCTCAGATACGCAGTATTTT
TRBV5-4	many	NA	TRBJ2-7	CASSLAGVAGNEQYF	TGTGCCAGCAGCTTGGCCGGCGTGGCGGGGAACGAGCAGTACTTC
TRBV6-2/TRBV6-3	few	NA	TRBJ1-6	CASSWDGSPLHF	TGTGCCAGCAGTTGGGATGGTTCACCCCTCCACTTT
TRBV18	few	TRBD2	TRBJ2-7	CASSPWTSGGHEQYF	TGTGCCAGCTCACCCTGGACTAGCGGGGGACACGAGCAGTACTTC
TRBV20-1	NA	NA	TRBJ2-7	CSSGTAGEQYF	TGCAGTTCCGGGACCGCGGGCGAGCAGTACTTC
TRBV7-2	NA	NA	TRBJ1-2	CASSPVFYGYTF	TGTGCCAGCAGCCCTGTTTTCTATGGCTACACCTTC
TRBV3-1	NA	NA	TRBJ2-7	CASSQDPYEQYF	TGTGCCAGCAGCCAAGATCCCTACGAGCAGTACTTC
TRBV5-1	few	NA	TRBJ2-1	CASTTYNEQFF	TGCGCCAGCACAACCTACAATGAGCAGTTCTTC
TRBV19	NA	TRBD1	TRBJ2-3	CASSILQGNTDTQYF	TGTGCCAGTAGTATCCTACAGGGGAACACAGATACGCAGTATTTT
TRBV7-3	NA	TRBD2	TRBJ2-2	CASRPGGAENTGELFF	TGTGCCAGCAGGCCGGGGGGGGCCGAGAACACCGGGGAGCTGTTTTTT
TRBV12-3/TRBV12-4	few	NA	TRBJ1-3	CASNPDGTSGNTIYF	TGTGCCAGCAACCCGGACGGAACGTCTGGAAACACCATATATTTT
TRBV6-2/TRBV6-3	few	NA	TRBJ1-5	CASSYDLGQPQHF	TGTGCCAGCAGTTACGATCTAGGTCAGCCCCAGCATTTT
TRBV10-3	NA	NA	TRBJ2-7	CAISGTAYEQYF	TGTGCCATCAGTGGGACAGCCTACGAGCAGTACTTC
TRBV20-1	NA	TRBD1	TRBJ2-2	CSARSGQVSTGELFF	TGCAGTGCTCGTTCCGGACAGGTGTCCACCGGGGAGCTGTTTTTT
TRBV9	NA	TRBD1	TRBJ1-1	CASSAGQGAVGTEAFF	TGTGCCAGCAGCGCCGGACAGGGGGCGGTGGGCACTGAAGCTTTCTTT
TRBV5-6	few	NA	TRBJ1-2	CASSSDGTSIFYGYTF	TGTGCCAGCAGCTCGGACGGGACCTCTATATTCTATGGCTACACCTTC
TRBV19	few	NA	TRBJ2-4	CASSPDTGRNIQYF	TGTGCCAGTAGTCCGGATACGGGGAGAAACATTCAGTACTTC
TRBV27	many	NA	TRBJ2-5	CASRGLLRSPLQETQYF	TGTGCCAGCAGGGGTCTCTTACGCTCCCCACTTCAAGAGACCCAGTACTTC
TRBV13	many	TRBD1	TRBJ2-1	CASSSQGARGNEQFF	TGTGCCAGCAGCTCTCAGGGGGCGCGGGGCAATGAGCAGTTCTTC